The 25 T cell receptor beta chains listed next were all sequenced from one sample in a study of blood T cell repertoires in COVID-19. The repertoire was sequenced with immunoSEQ multiplex PCR; TCRdb's copy has only in-frame clones and lacks some. The table shows about 300,000 clones, with around 87% occurring only once. The material sequenced was peripheral blood. Every receptor here comes from a woman between 35 and 50 years old who had recovered from COVID-19.

The chain employs TRBV4-2 and TRBJ2-1, with 7 bases identical to TRBD2. J gave up 5 bases and V 3 bases, and 10 bases lay outside the gene matches. CDR1 is LGHNA and CDR2 is YNFKEQ in the germline V gene. This CDR3 is built from 16 residues. In DNA, the CDR3 is TGTGCCAGCAGCCACCCATCCGGGACTACCAACAATGAGCAGTTCTTC. It specifies CASSHPSGTTNNEQFF.

The gene calls are TRBV10-2 and TRBJ2-5, with a tentative D call TRBD2 (7 bases). The CDR3 runs to 14 residues. The V gene lost 3 bases and the J gene lost 5 bases, with 13 bases spanning the gap. CDR1 is WSHSY and CDR2 is SAAADI in the germline V gene. The CDR3: CASSDLGGAETQYF. The CDR3, as DNA: TGCGCCAGCAGTGACTTGGGGGGGGCGGAGACCCAGTACTTC.

This clone was seen only a few times. The chain carries TRBV19 and TRBJ1-2; 7 bases line up with TRBD1. The CDR3 is 15 amino acids. The germline V gene has CDR1 LNHDA and CDR2 SQIVND (reference sequence). With V trimmed by 7 bases and J by 7 bases, 15 bases remained unmatched. The CDR3 DNA is TGTGCCAGTAACCCTACGACAGGGACCTCGGGTGGCTACACCTTC. Translation: CASNPTTGTSGGYTF.

The chain uses TRBV6-2 or TRBV6-3 and TRBJ2-1; perhaps TRBD1 as D (5 bases). V lost 4 bases to trimming and J lost 1 base, with 11 bases between them. The CDR3 covers 15 residues. CDR1 is MNHEY, CDR2 SVGEGT, per germline. The CDR3: CASSSLGPSYNEQFF. CDR3 in DNA: TGTGCCAGCAGTTCCCTGGGGCCTTCCTACAATGAGCAGTTCTTC.

The V gene is TRBV18, the J gene TRBJ2-7, with TRBD1 identical over 11 bases. CDR3 length: 16 amino acids. CDR1 and CDR2 (germline): KGHSH, LQKENI. V shed 3 bases and J 1 base; nucleotides not matched to a gene: 5. The CDR3 region has the DNA TGTGCCAGCTCACCTTTAGGACAGGGGGCATCCTACGAGCAGTACTTC. Its translation: CASSPLGQGASYEQYF.

The chain couples TRBV10-1 to TRBJ2-1, with a weak D call TRBD2 (6 bases). This CDR3 comprises 13 residues. Germline lookup yields CDR1 WNHNN and CDR2 SYGVQD (reference sequence). The V gene lost 6 bases and the J gene lost 8 bases, with 14 bases spanning the gap. The CDR3 DNA reads TGCGCCAGCAGCCCCGGGGGTTTCGATGAGCAGTTCTTC. Protein sequence: CASSPGGFDEQFF.

This clone was recorded only once. The rearrangement joins TRBV27 to TRBJ1-5; 7 positions match TRBD1. The CDR3 has 15 residues. J was trimmed by 3 bases and V by 3 bases; bases with no gene match: 5. Germline V gene data show CDR1 as MNHEY and CDR2 as SMNVEV (reference sequence). CDR3 in DNA: TGTGCCAGCAGTTTGGGCAGGGGGATCAATCAGCCCCAGCATTTT. Amino acids: CASSLGRGINQPQHF.

The rearrangement links TRBV2 to TRBJ1-6, with D possibly being TRBD1 (5 bases). CDR1 and CDR2 (germline): SNHLY, FYNNEI. This CDR3 is 16 amino acids long. Trimming cost V 2 bases and J 8 bases, with 16 bases left between them. CDR3 bases: TGTGCCAGCAGTGAACGGCCAGGGTCGGTGGATTCACCCCTCCACTTT. As protein: CASSERPGSVDSPLHF.

This chain connects TRBV7-9 to TRBJ1-6; 8 nucleotides align to TRBD1. Losses at the gene ends were 4 bases for V and 8 bases for J; bases not matched to a gene: 7. The CDR3 totals 15 residues. Germline-derived CDR1 and CDR2 are SEHNR and FQNEAQ (reference sequence). CDR3 in DNA: TGTGCCAGCAGCTCGGGACAGGCCGACCATTCACCCCTCCACTTT. It encodes CASSSGQADHSPLHF.

This chain connects TRBV29-1 to TRBJ1-2; perhaps TRBD1 as D (5 bases). The CDR3 is made up of 14 amino acids. Germline V CDR1 and CDR2: SQVTM, ANQGSEA. V dropped 6 bases and J dropped 0 bases, with 14 bases sitting between them. The CDR3 nucleotides read TGCAGCGTCCGGGGGGGTTTTGCTAACTATGGCTACACCTTC. Its protein product is CSVRGGFANYGYTF. Variable domain in full (rest from reference TRBV29-1 and TRBJ1-2): SAVISQKPSRDICQRGTSLTIQCQVDSQVTMMFWYRQQPGQSLTLIATANQGSEATYESGFVIDKFPISRPNLTFSTLTVSNMSPEDSSIYLCSVRGGFANYGYTFGSGTRLTVV.

The chain is built from TRBV4-3 and TRBJ1-2, with 8 bases aligning to TRBD1. This CDR3 is 15 amino acids long. V lost 1 base, J lost 6 bases, and 7 bases stayed unmatched. Germline lookup yields CDR1 LGHNA and CDR2 YSLEER. CDR3: CASSQARTGWNGYTF. CDR3 bases: TGCGCCAGCAGCCAAGCTCGGACAGGGTGGAATGGCTACACCTTC.

CDR3 sequence: CASSSLASSYNEQFF. In nucleotides, the CDR3 is TGTGCCAGCAGCTCCCTAGCCAGCTCCTACAATGAGCAGTTCTTC. The chain recombines TRBV7-3 with TRBJ2-1; a weak D match, TRBD2 (5 bases). The V and J ends lost 4 bases and 0 bases respectively, with 10 bases between them. Germline loops: CDR1 SGHTA, CDR2 FQGTGA. This CDR3 region has 15 residues.

The chain recombines TRBV6-5 with TRBJ2-5; 8 bases line up with TRBD2. From germline, CDR1 is MNHEY and CDR2 SVGAGI. The CDR3 is 15 residues long. Trimming removed 7 bases from V and 5 bases from J; junction bases left unmatched: 12. The CDR3, as DNA: TGTGCCAGCAAAGGCGGGGGGACGGGCTGGGAGACCCAGTACTTC. It specifies CASKGGGTGWETQYF.

This clone was seen a few times. The genes are TRBV5-1 and TRBJ1-4; TRBD1 agrees at 8 bases. Germline V gene data show CDR1 as SGHRS and CDR2 as YFSETQ. V trimming: 4 bases; J trimming: 6 bases; junction bases outside the gene matches: 17. The CDR3 has 18 amino acids. The CDR3 sequence is CASSPEPQGARGYEKLFF. CDR3 nucleotides: TGCGCCAGCAGCCCGGAGCCTCAGGGGGCGAGGGGTTATGAAAAACTGTTTTTT.

The chain joins TRBV20-1 to TRBJ2-4, with no clear D. Germline V lookup: CDR1 DFQATT, CDR2 SNEGSKA (reference sequence). Trimming cost V 3 bases and J 4 bases, with 13 bases left between them. The CDR3 runs 14 residues. In DNA form, the CDR3 reads TGCAGTGCTAGTGACCGGCTAGGTAAAAACATTCAGTACTTC. It yields the protein CSASDRLGKNIQYF.

The chain links TRBV10-3 to TRBJ2-7, with 7 bases aligning to TRBD1. The ends lost 4 bases at V and 0 bases at J; junction bases unmatched: 6. The CDR3 has 15 residues. Germline CDR1 is ENHRY and CDR2 is SYGVKD. This CDR3 reads CAISGRTGHSYEQYF. Here the CDR3 DNA reads TGTGCCATCAGTGGCAGGACAGGCCACTCCTACGAGCAGTACTTC.

This clone was counted between two and nine times. This chain uses TRBV5-1 with TRBJ1-6, with 9 bases that match TRBD1. This CDR3 region has 14 residues. CDR1 SGHRS and CDR2 YFSETQ come from the germline V gene. V was clipped by 3 bases and J by 7 bases; unmatched bases: 2. This CDR3 reads CASSWTGVNSPLHF. The CDR3 DNA is TGCGCCAGCAGCTGGACAGGGGTCAATTCACCCCTCCACTTT.

The rearrangement uses TRBV5-4 and TRBJ2-7; D is unresolved. Trimming took off 0 bases at V and 7 bases at J, with 11 bases between the two ends. Germline V gene lookup returns CDR1 SGHNT and CDR2 YYREEE (reference sequence). This CDR3 is 13 amino acids long. The CDR3 nucleotides are TGTGCCAGCAGCTTGGAGCAGTTCGGGGAGCAGTACTTC. Translated: CASSLEQFGEQYF.

The CDR3 DNA follows: TGTGCCTGGAGCTTAGAGCGTCAGGGAATCAGCTCTGGGGCCAACGTCCTGACTTTC. Encoded protein: CAWSLERQGISSGANVLTF. V is TRBV30 and J is TRBJ2-6; perhaps TRBD1 as D (5 bases). This CDR3 comprises 19 residues. Germline CDR1 is GTSNPN and CDR2 is SVGIG (reference sequence). With 3 bases removed from V and 0 bases from J, the gap between germline ends came to 21 bases.

This clone has a single count. The gene calls are TRBV7-9 and TRBJ1-6; 10 positions agree with TRBD1. Germline V gene data show CDR1 as SEHNR and CDR2 as FQNEAQ (reference sequence). The V and J ends lost 6 bases and 8 bases, in that order; junction bases with no gene match: 10. This CDR3 comprises 16 residues. CDR3 amino acids: CASRTWSGTGDSPLHF. The CDR3 DNA is TGTGCCAGCAGGACCTGGTCGGGGACAGGGGATTCACCCCTCCACTTT. Filled out from reference TRBV7-9 and TRBJ1-6, the complete variable domain reads DTGVSQNPRHKITKRGQNVTFRCDPISEHNRLYWYRQTLGQGPEFLTYFQNEAQLEKSRLLSDRFSAERPKGSFSTLEIQRTEQGDSAMYLCASRTWSGTGDSPLHFGNGTRLTVT.

The chain joins TRBV19 to TRBJ2-1; possibly TRBD1 for D (5 bases). The CDR3 covers 14 residues. The germline V gene has CDR1 LNHDA and CDR2 SQIVND (reference sequence). The germline V and J ends were trimmed by 4 bases and 6 bases, with 13 bases remaining between them. CDR3 nucleotides: TGTGCCAGTAGTAGAACGTGGCAGGGCAATGAGCAGTTCTTC. Translating it yields CASSRTWQGNEQFF.

The chain joins TRBV7-2 to TRBJ2-7, with TRBD1 as a possible D gene (6 bases). The V gene lost 4 bases and the J gene lost 4 bases, with 14 bases spanning the gap. The CDR3 length is 14 residues. Per the germline V gene, CDR1 is SGHTA and CDR2 is FQGNSA. The CDR3 region has the DNA TGTGCCAGCAGCTCTCTAGGGGACACATACGAGCAGTACTTC. Its translation is CASSSLGDTYEQYF.

The gene calls are TRBV2 and TRBJ1-4; D unresolved. The CDR3 is 13 residues long. CDR1 and CDR2 from the germline V gene are SNHLY and FYNNEI. Trimming removed 7 bases at V and 0 bases at J, with 6 bases between. CDR3 in DNA: TGTGCCAGCACCCCAACAACTAATGAAAAACTGTTTTTT. It encodes CASTPTTNEKLFF.

CDR3 bases: TGTGCCAGCAGCGGGACAGGGGGTCTCGCAGATACGCAGTATTTT. Its translation is CASSGTGGLADTQYF. The chain employs TRBV6-5 and TRBJ2-3; TRBD1 agrees at 11 bases. This CDR3 spans 15 amino acids. Per germline, CDR1 MNHEY and CDR2 SVGAGI. V dropped 6 bases and J dropped 4; count of bases not matched to a gene: 6.

The chain has TRBV5-5 and TRBJ1-1; D ambiguous. The V end was cut by 4 bases, the J end by 1 base, with 20 bases between. The V gene's germline CDR1 is SGHKS and CDR2 YYEKEE (reference sequence). The CDR3 loop spans 17 amino acids. CDR3 nucleotide sequence: TGTGCCAGCAGCCCTCAAGCCCGTAACGGAGAGAACACTGAAGCTTTCTTT. It translates to CASSPQARNGENTEAFF.